Listed here is a single T cell receptor (beta chain). The CDR3 has 11 residues. Germline CDR1 is GTSNPN and CDR2 is SVGIG (reference sequence). Trimming stripped 7 bases from V and 6 bases from J, with 12 bases between. The sample originates from a study of beta chain features in type 1 diabetes. As every portion of the isolated RNA was reverse transcribed, the sequencing read expressed TCRB transcripts. Profiled with immunoSEQ multiplex PCR; TCRdb holds only in-frame clones, not every one. This sample yields 300,000 to 450,000 clones, of which roughly an eighth are seen a single time; roughly 0.017% belongs to the top ten.

The TCR originated in a man in his late teens or twenties in good health. This chain uses TRBV30 with TRBJ1-2, with D perhaps matching TRBD1 (5 bases). The sample consisted of naive CD4+ T cells from blood. CDR3 protein: CAYGGTDGYTF. The CDR3 nucleotides are TGTGCCTACGGGGGAACGGATGGCTACACCTTC.